These 19 T cell receptor beta chains originate from one sample sequenced in a study of blood T cell repertoires in COVID-19. Clones were sequenced by immunoSEQ multiplex PCR, and TCRdb holds only the in-frame ones, with some missing. This sample has 180,000 or so clones, with approximately 83% found just once. Sequenced sample: peripheral blood. Every receptor here comes from a man aged 60-69 years with acute or convalescent COVID-19.

The rearrangement uses TRBV25-1 and TRBJ1-2, with 7 bases aligning to TRBD1. Unmatched junction bases numbered 4, after V lost 6 bases and J lost 0 bases. Germline V gives CDR1 MGHDK, CDR2 SYGVNS. There are 14 residues in the CDR3. In nucleotides, the CDR3 is TGTGCCAGCAGCCGGGACAGTTCTAACTATGGCTACACCTTC. Its translation: CASSRDSSNYGYTF.

The V and J genes are TRBV2 and TRBJ1-3; D may be TRBD1 (5 bases). Per germline, CDR1 SNHLY and CDR2 FYNNEI. The germline V and J ends were trimmed by 1 base and 3 bases, with 10 bases remaining between them. The CDR3 spans 15 residues. The CDR3 spells CASSEEGLGGNTIYF. CDR3 DNA sequence: TGTGCCAGCAGTGAAGAGGGGTTAGGTGGAAACACCATATATTTT. Full variable domain (remainder filled in from reference TRBV2 and TRBJ1-3): EPEVTQTPSHQVTQMGQEVILRCVPISNHLYFYWYRQILGQKVEFLVSFYNNEISEKSEIFDDQFSVERPDGSNFTLKIRSTKLEDSAMYFCASSEEGLGGNTIYFGEGSWLTVV.

V gene TRBV19 combines with J gene TRBJ2-1; D not certain. The CDR3 extends over 11 amino acids. The V and J ends lost 6 bases and 6 bases respectively, with 6 bases between them. Per the germline V gene, CDR1 is LNHDA and CDR2 is SQIVND (reference sequence). The CDR3 loop is CASRQLNEQFF. CDR3 DNA: TGTGCCAGTAGGCAACTCAATGAGCAGTTCTTC. The full variable domain, in which reference TRBV19 and TRBJ2-1 provide the parts outside the CDR3, is DGGITQSPKYLFRKEGQNVTLSCEQNLNHDAMYWYRQDPGQGLRLIYYSQIVNDFQKGDIAEGYSVSREKKESFPLTVTSAQKNPTAFYLCASRQLNEQFFGPGTRLTVL.

This sequence joins TRBV7-2 and TRBJ2-7; 9 bases fit TRBD1. In germline, CDR1 is SGHTA, CDR2 FQGNSA. V lost 0 bases, J lost 11 bases, and 8 bases stayed unmatched. The CDR3 runs to 14 residues. The CDR3 loop is CASSLALQGQGKYF. The CDR3 DNA sequence: TGTGCCAGCAGCTTAGCCCTACAGGGACAGGGAAAGTACTTC.

The V gene is TRBV28, the J gene TRBJ1-1; the D is unclear. The length of the CDR3 is 12 residues. Germline V gene data show CDR1 as MDHEN and CDR2 as SYDVKM. Trimming stripped 9 bases from V and 4 bases from J, with 12 bases between. The CDR3, as DNA: TGTGCCAGTGTACGGGGTGGCACTGAAGCTTTCTTT. Its translation: CASVRGGTEAFF.

The J gene is TRBJ2-1, the V gene TRBV6-6; 11 bases match TRBD2. The germline gives CDR1 MNHNY, CDR2 SVGAGI (reference sequence). V shed 5 bases and J 6 bases; nucleotides not matched to a gene: 6. This CDR3 spans 15 amino acids. The CDR3 DNA follows: TGTGCCAGCAGTGGAACCGGGACTAGCGGCAATGAGCAGTTCTTC. This translates into CASSGTGTSGNEQFF.

The chain employs TRBV5-1 and TRBJ2-1; 10 bases match TRBD2. Trimming cost V 5 bases and J 7 bases; bases outside gene matches: 12. The length of the CDR3 is 16 residues. The germline CDR1 and CDR2 sequences are SGHRS and YFSETQ. CDR3 in amino acids: CASRSSSGSMTNEQFF. The CDR3 nucleotides read TGCGCCAGCAGATCCTCTAGCGGGAGTATGACAAATGAGCAGTTCTTC.

The rearrangement joins TRBV18 to TRBJ2-5, with 7 positions matching TRBD2. The trim removed 3 bases at V and 2 bases at J, leaving 6 bases unmatched. CDR1 and CDR2 (germline): KGHSH, LQKENI. The CDR3 sequence is 15 residues long. CDR3 nucleotide sequence: TGTGCCAGCTCACCCTCGGCCGGGGGGCAAGAGACCCAGTACTTC. Its protein product is CASSPSAGGQETQYF.

This rearrangement joins TRBV28 to TRBJ2-1, with 8 bases identical to TRBD2. V shed 3 bases, J shed 8 bases, and the junction held 9 bases outside the gene matches. From germline, CDR1 is MDHEN and CDR2 SYDVKM. There are 15 residues in the CDR3. CDR3 in amino acids: CASSFGGLEGDEQFF. The CDR3 DNA is TGTGCCAGCAGTTTTGGGGGACTAGAAGGCGATGAGCAGTTCTTC.

This clone was seen a single time. Other DNA sequences from this sample encode an identical CDR3 as well. V usage is TRBV5-1 and J usage is TRBJ1-6, with 11 bases identical to TRBD1. CDR1 is SGHRS and CDR2 is YFSETQ in the germline V gene. Trimming removed 0 bases from V and 10 bases from J; junction bases left unmatched: 6. The CDR3 sequence is 16 residues long. DNA for the CDR3: TGCGCCAGCAGCTTGGACGGACAGGGGGCAGGATCACCCCTCCACTTT. Translation: CASSLDGQGAGSPLHF.

The rearrangement joins TRBV3-1 (or the pseudogene TRBV3-2) to TRBJ2-2; tentative D call: TRBD1 (6 bases). V lost 6 bases and J 3 bases, leaving 14 bases between the germline ends. The length of the CDR3 is 15 residues. Germline CDR1 and CDR2: LGHDT and YNNKEL (reference sequence). CDR3 sequence (DNA): TGTGCCAGCAGTCGAACAGGGTTTGACACCGGGGAGCTGTTTTTT. Its translation: CASSRTGFDTGELFF.

J is TRBJ2-4 and V is TRBV19; tentative D call: TRBD2 (5 bases). This CDR3 contains 17 residues. Per germline, CDR1 LNHDA and CDR2 SQIVND (reference sequence). Trimming took 4 bases from V and 0 from J, leaving 16 bases between them. CDR3 nucleotides: TGTGCCAGTAGTACGGACGGACTCATCGTAGCCAAAAACATTCAGTACTTC. As protein: CASSTDGLIVAKNIQYF.

CDR3 sequence: CASRAFAVGANVLTF. CDR3 in DNA: TGTGCCAGCAGAGCTTTTGCGGTCGGGGCCAACGTCCTGACTTTC. The chain couples TRBV28 to TRBJ2-6; D remains unclear. The CDR3 loop spans 15 amino acids. Looked up from germline, CDR1 is MDHEN and CDR2 is SYDVKM. V was pared by 6 bases and J by 4 bases, with 13 bases between.

J is TRBJ2-1 and V is TRBV19, with 11 bases aligning to TRBD2. The length of the CDR3 is 15 residues. V trimming: 7 bases; J trimming: 6 bases; junction bases outside the gene matches: 8. In germline, CDR1 is LNHDA, CDR2 SQIVND (reference sequence). Here the CDR3 reads CASKSGTSGRNEQFF. In DNA form, the CDR3 reads TGTGCCAGTAAATCGGGGACTAGCGGACGCAATGAGCAGTTCTTC. The full variable domain, its missing parts supplied by reference TRBV19 and TRBJ2-1, is DGGITQSPKYLFRKEGQNVTLSCEQNLNHDAMYWYRQDPGQGLRLIYYSQIVNDFQKGDIAEGYSVSREKKESFPLTVTSAQKNPTAFYLCASKSGTSGRNEQFFGPGTRLTVL.

On this clone: One junction end disagrees with the germline gene, perhaps due to a read error. This chain uses TRBV7-7 with TRBJ2-1; no definite D call. There are 16 residues in the CDR3. CDR1 and CDR2 from the germline V gene are SSHAT and FNYEAQ (reference sequence). CDR3 sequence reads: CASSFQVTSSYNEQFF. In DNA form, the CDR3 reads TGTGCTAGCAGCTTTCAGGTTACGAGCTCCTACAATGAGCAGTTCTTC.

The chain recombines TRBV5-1 with TRBJ2-6; 7 bases are shared with TRBD1. CDR1 and CDR2 (germline): SGHRS, YFSETQ. V was pared by 0 bases and J by 4 bases, with 16 bases of the junction left unmatched. The CDR3 covers 20 residues. Here the CDR3 reads CASSLGRTGHTTLGANVLTF. CDR3 sequence (DNA): TGCGCCAGCAGCTTGGGGCGGACAGGACATACCACACTAGGGGCCAACGTCCTGACTTTC.

Turning to this clone: Since a far larger clone is one base different, this is likely a read error. The V gene is TRBV28, the J gene TRBJ2-7, with D possibly matching TRBD1 (5 bases). The germline gives CDR1 MDHEN, CDR2 SYDVKM. The CDR3 spans 12 residues. The V gene lost 6 bases and the J gene lost 2 bases, with 8 bases spanning the gap. The CDR3 region is CASSQGAYEQYF. CDR3 in DNA: TGTGCCAGCAGCCAGGGTGCCTACGAGCAGTACTTC. Filled out from reference TRBV28 and TRBJ2-7, the complete variable domain reads DVKVTQSSRYLVKRTGEKVFLECVQDMDHENMFWYRQDPGLGLRLIYFSYDVKMKEKGDIPEGYSVSREKKERFSLILESASTNQTSMYLCASSQGAYEQYFGPGTRLTVT.

The rearrangement joins TRBV5-8 to TRBJ1-3; 8 nucleotides match TRBD1. Germline CDR1 SGHTS, CDR2 YDEGEE. The CDR3 is made up of 17 amino acids. Trimming removed 6 bases from V and 4 bases from J; junction bases left unmatched: 15. For the CDR3, the DNA is TGTGCCAGCAATCGACCCGTCCGGGGACAGGAGGGAAACACCATATATTTT. This sequence encodes CASNRPVRGQEGNTIYF.

The rearrangement uses TRBV28 and TRBJ2-7, with TRBD1 identical over 7 bases. CDR3 length: 14 amino acids. V shed 4 bases and J 7 bases; nucleotides not matched to a gene: 10. CDR1 and CDR2 from the germline V gene are MDHEN and SYDVKM. CDR3 protein: CASSSSDRAWEQYF. The CDR3 nucleotides are TGTGCCAGCAGTTCCAGTGACAGGGCGTGGGAGCAGTACTTC.